This TCR beta chain was sequenced during a study of T-cell reconstitution after alpha-beta-depleted transplantation in children. Whole-study results and caveats: A year post-transplant, T-cell counts and diversity derived mostly from newly produced T cells. Alpha-beta T cells present about two months after transplant were reported to originate from several hundred expanded graft clones. Where some patients showed high TCRbeta diversity at day 60, it came from recipient T cells and thymic progenitors that had survived.

In germline, CDR1 is SNHLY, CDR2 FYNNEI. CDR3 length: 15 residues. Between the trimmed V and J ends, which lost 3 bases and 3 bases, there was a span of 14 bases. With respect to this clonotype: The antigen is unknown.

The TCRbeta library was prepared with unique molecular identifiers. In TCRdb, the PCR reads were re-called with MiXCR into one record per CDR3 protein. The sample holds about 980,000 distinct CDR3 sequences, roughly 29% seen once. Sample: PBMCs, mostly from graft donor cells, taken 360 days after TCRalphabeta/CD19-depleted stem cell transplant. This chain connects TRBV2 to TRBJ1-1; TRBD1 might be the D (6 bases). This TCR came from a boy under two years old who had a stem cell transplant for SCID, so the T cells may come from the graft donor. The CDR3 coding sequence is TGTGCCAGCAGTGATGGATCAGGGGAGGACACTGAAGCTTTCTTT. It encodes CASSDGSGEDTEAFF. Supplemented by reference TRBV2 and TRBJ1-1, the full variable domain reads EPEVTQTPSHQVTQMGQEVILRCVPISNHLYFYWYRQILGQKVEFLVSFYNNEISEKSEIFDDQFSVERPDGSNFTLKIRSTKLEDSAMYFCASSDGSGEDTEAFFGQGTRLTVV.